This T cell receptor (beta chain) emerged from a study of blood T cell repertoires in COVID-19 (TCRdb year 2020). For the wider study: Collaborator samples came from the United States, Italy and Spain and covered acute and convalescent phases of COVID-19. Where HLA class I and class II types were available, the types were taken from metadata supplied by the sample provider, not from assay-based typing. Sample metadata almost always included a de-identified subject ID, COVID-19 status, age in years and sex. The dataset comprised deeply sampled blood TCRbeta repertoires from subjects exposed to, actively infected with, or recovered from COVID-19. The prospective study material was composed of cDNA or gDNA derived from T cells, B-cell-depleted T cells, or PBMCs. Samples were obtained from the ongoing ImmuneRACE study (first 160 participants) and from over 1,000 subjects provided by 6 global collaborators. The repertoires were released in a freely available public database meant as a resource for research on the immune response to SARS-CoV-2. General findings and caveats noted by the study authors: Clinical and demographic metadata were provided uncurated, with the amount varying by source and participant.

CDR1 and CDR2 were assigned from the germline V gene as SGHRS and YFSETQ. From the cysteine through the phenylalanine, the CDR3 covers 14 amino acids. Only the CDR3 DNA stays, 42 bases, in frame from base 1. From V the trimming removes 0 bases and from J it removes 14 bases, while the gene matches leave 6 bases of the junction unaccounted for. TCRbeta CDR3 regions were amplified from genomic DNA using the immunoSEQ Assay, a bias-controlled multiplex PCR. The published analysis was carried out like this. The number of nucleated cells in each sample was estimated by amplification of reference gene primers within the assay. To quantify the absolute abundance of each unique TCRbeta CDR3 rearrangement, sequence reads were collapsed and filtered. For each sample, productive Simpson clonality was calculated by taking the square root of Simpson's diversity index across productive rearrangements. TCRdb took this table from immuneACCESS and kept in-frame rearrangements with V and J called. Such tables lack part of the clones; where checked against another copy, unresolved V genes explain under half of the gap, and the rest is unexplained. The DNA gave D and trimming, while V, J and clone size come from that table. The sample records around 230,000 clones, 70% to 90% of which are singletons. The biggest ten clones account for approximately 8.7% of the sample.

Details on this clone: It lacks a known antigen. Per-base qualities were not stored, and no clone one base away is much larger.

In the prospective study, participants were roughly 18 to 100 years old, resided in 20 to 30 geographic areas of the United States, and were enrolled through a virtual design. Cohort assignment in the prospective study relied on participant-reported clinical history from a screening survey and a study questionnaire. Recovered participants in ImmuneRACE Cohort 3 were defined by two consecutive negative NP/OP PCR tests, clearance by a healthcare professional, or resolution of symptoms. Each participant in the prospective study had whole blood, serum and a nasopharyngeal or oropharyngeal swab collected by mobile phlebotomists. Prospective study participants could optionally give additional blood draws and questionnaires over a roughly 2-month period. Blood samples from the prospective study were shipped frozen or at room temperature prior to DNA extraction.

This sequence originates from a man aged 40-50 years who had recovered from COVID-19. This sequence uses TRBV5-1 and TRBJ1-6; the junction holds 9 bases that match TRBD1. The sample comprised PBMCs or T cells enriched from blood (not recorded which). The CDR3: CASSLEGQGPALHF. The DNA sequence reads TGCGCCAGCAGCTTGGAAGGACAGGGGCCGGCCCTCCACTTT.